A selection of T cell receptor beta chains follows, all from one sample in a study of T cell changes during pregnancy in multiple sclerosis. Only in-frame clones appear in the TCRdb table, and some are missing; sequencing was by immunoSEQ multiplex PCR. The sample shows more than 45,000 clones, approximately 93% of them seen only once. This specimen consisted of CD4+ T cells from peripheral blood mononuclear cells, obtained in the first trimester of pregnancy. Source of these receptors: a female donor with multiple sclerosis, enrolled in a pregnancy study. Each CDR3 is given with its conserved first and last residue. D genes are given only for firm matches. Expanded clones are given a class, and other clones once, few, many or no size at all.

cdr3_nt | cdr3_aa | v_call | clone_size | d_call | j_call
TGTGCCAGCAGCTTGCACCGGGCGCAGTATTTT | CASSLHRAQYF | TRBV7-8 | . | . | TRBJ2-3
TGCGCCAGCAGCTTGCTCTCGACGGGGACAGATAAAGAAAAACTGTTTTTT | CASSLLSTGTDKEKLFF | TRBV5-1 | . | TRBD1 | TRBJ1-4
TGTGCCAGTAGTCCCAGCGGACAGGGGCTCCGGTGGGAGCAGTACTTC | CASSPSGQGLRWEQYF | TRBV19 | . | TRBD1 | TRBJ2-7
TGTGCCTGGACCCGGGACAGCAAGAACACCGGGGAGCTGTTTTTT | CAWTRDSKNTGELFF | TRBV30 | once | TRBD1 | TRBJ2-2
TGTGCCAGCAGTTTATCGTGGAGGGGGGGATACAATGAGCAGTTCTTC | CASSLSWRGGYNEQFF | TRBV27 | . | . | TRBJ2-1
TGTGCCAGTAGGGACTGGGGGGGATCGCAGTATTTT | CASRDWGGSQYF | TRBV19 | . | TRBD2 | TRBJ2-3
TGTGCCTGGGGGGGAGGACCCCCGGAAGCTTTCTTT | CAWGGGPPEAFF | TRBV30 | once | . | TRBJ1-1
TGTGCCAGCAGCTCTGCGGGGGGGCCCTACAATGAGCAGTTCTTC | CASSSAGGPYNEQFF | TRBV7-9 | . | TRBD2 | TRBJ2-1
TGTGCCAGCAGTTTACAGGGGAACGAGCAGTACTTC | CASSLQGNEQYF | TRBV27 | few | . | TRBJ2-7
TGTGCCAGCAGCGCCGGGACAGGCTTCTACGAGCAGTACTTC | CASSAGTGFYEQYF | TRBV7-8 | . | TRBD1 | TRBJ2-7
TGTGCCAGCAGCGCCGCTAGCGGGGGGAGGAATGAGCAGTTCTTC | CASSAASGGRNEQFF | TRBV5-4 | . | TRBD2 | TRBJ2-1
TGTGCCAGCAGTGTACAGGGCAATCAGCCCCAGCATTTT | CASSVQGNQPQHF | TRBV27 | . | . | TRBJ1-5
TGTGCCAGCAGTCACCCCCCGGGTGGCTACACCTTC | CASSHPPGGYTF | TRBV9 | . | . | TRBJ1-2
TGCGCCAGCAACATTGAGTGGGGGGACAGGGGCTCTCAGCCCCAGCATTTT | CASNIEWGDRGSQPQHF | TRBV4-1 | . | TRBD1 | TRBJ1-5
TGCGCCAGCCGCACGGCGGGGGTCACCGGGGAGCTGTTTTTT | CASRTAGVTGELFF | TRBV5-1 | . | TRBD2 | TRBJ2-2
TGTGCCAGCAGTTACTCGAGACTGTACAATGAGCAGTTCTTC | CASSYSRLYNEQFF | TRBV6-5 | . | . | TRBJ2-1
TGTGCCAGCAGCAAGTCGACAGGGGGGAATGAAAAACTGTTTTTT | CASSKSTGGNEKLFF | TRBV21-1 | . | . | TRBJ1-4
TGTGCCAGCAGTTTATTTTTAAGGGGGCGCGGTAATTCACCCCTCCACTTT | CASSLFLRGRGNSPLHF | TRBV27 | . | TRBD1 | TRBJ1-6
TGTGCCAGCAGCTATAGCAGAAACAATGAGCAGTTCTTC | CASSYSRNNEQFF | TRBV11-3 | . | . | TRBJ2-1
TGTGCCAGCAGCGGAAACAGGGTAGGTGGAAGCACAGATACGCAGTATTTT | CASSGNRVGGSTDTQYF | TRBV11-3 | once | . | TRBJ2-3
TGTGCCAGCAGCCCCCAGGGGTTCCTAGGGGAGCAGTACTTC | CASSPQGFLGEQYF | TRBV5-6 | . | . | TRBJ2-7
TGTGCCAGCTCACAGGCGGATGAGCAGTTCTTC | CASSQADEQFF | TRBV18 | . | . | TRBJ2-1
TGTGCCAGCAGCTTACTACTAGCGGATGGTGAGCAGTTCTTC | CASSLLLADGEQFF | TRBV7-3 | . | TRBD2 | TRBJ2-1
TGCGCCAGCAGCATGGACAGGGTTAGCACTGAAGCTTTCTTT | CASSMDRVSTEAFF | TRBV5-1 | . | TRBD1 | TRBJ1-1
TGTGCCAGCAGCTCTGGGGGGGTAGAGCAGTTCTTC | CASSSGGVEQFF | TRBV5-8 | once | TRBD2 | TRBJ2-1
TGTGCCAGCGGGTGGGTGACAGGGTCTCAGTACGAGCAGTACTTC | CASGWVTGSQYEQYF | TRBV6-1 | . | TRBD1 | TRBJ2-7
TGTGCCAGCAGTCCAAAGAGGGGGGGGGCGGATATTGCAGATACGCAGTATTTT | CASSPKRGGADIADTQYF | TRBV14 | . | . | TRBJ2-3
TGCAGCGTCGGGACTAGCGAGACAGATACGCAGTATTTT | CSVGTSETDTQYF | TRBV29-1 | . | TRBD2 | TRBJ2-3
TGTGCCAGTAGTATTTCCACAGGGACGAGTGAAGCTTTCTTT | CASSISTGTSEAFF | TRBV19 | . | . | TRBJ1-1
TGTGCCACCAGCAGGGACGGACAGCACAATCAGCCCCAGCATTTT | CATSRDGQHNQPQHF | TRBV15 | . | . | TRBJ1-5
TGTGCCAGCAGCTCCAGGACAGGGTTTGTCGATAATTCACCCCTCCACTTT | CASSSRTGFVDNSPLHF | TRBV7-2 | . | TRBD1 | TRBJ1-6
TGTGCCATCAGTCCCGCGGGGGGGTACGAGCAGTACTTC | CAISPAGGYEQYF | TRBV10-3 | . | TRBD2 | TRBJ2-7
TGTGCCAGCAGTTACTCGGACAGAAATCAGCCCCAGCATTTT | CASSYSDRNQPQHF | TRBV6-5 | . | . | TRBJ1-5
TGTGCCAGCAGCTTATTCGGCGGGGGGGCGAACAATGAGCAGTTCTTC | CASSLFGGGANNEQFF | TRBV7-3 | . | TRBD2 | TRBJ2-1
TGTGCCAGCAGCGTAAAGGACTTATTAATGAACACCGGGGAGCTGTTTTTT | CASSVKDLLMNTGELFF | TRBV9 | . | . | TRBJ2-2
TGTGCCAGCAGCTCCCAGGGGGTCGACACTGAAGCTTTCTTT | CASSSQGVDTEAFF | TRBV7-2 | . | TRBD1 | TRBJ1-1
TGTGCCAGTAGTGACGGGAGAGGCCGGATTTTT | CASSDGRGRIF | TRBV19 | . | . | TRBJ1-4
TGTGCCAGCAGCTCCCGGGGTGCGGGGAACCAAGAGACCCAGTACTTC | CASSSRGAGNQETQYF | TRBV7-9 | . | . | TRBJ2-5
TGTGCCAGCAGCTTGGGGGGGGGTGACACTGAAGCTTTCTTT | CASSLGGGDTEAFF | TRBV5-6 | . | . | TRBJ1-1
TGCGCCAGCAGCCAGACAGGGACAGCAAGCTCCTACAATGAGCAGTTCTTC | CASSQTGTASSYNEQFF | TRBV5-1 | once | TRBD1 | TRBJ2-1
TGTGCCATAACAGGGCCCGGGCGCAATGAGCAGTTCTTC | CAITGPGRNEQFF | TRBV6-1 | . | . | TRBJ2-1
TGTGCCAGCAGCAGACAACAAGAGACCCAGTACTTC | CASSRQQETQYF | TRBV21-1 | . | . | TRBJ2-5
TGTGCTAGCAGCTTAGGGGTTAGCGGGGGTTTGGGATCCTACAATGAGCAGTTCTTC | CASSLGVSGGLGSYNEQFF | TRBV7-7 | . | TRBD2 | TRBJ2-1
TGTGCCAGCAGCCAGACTGGTACCCGCTACCTCTACAATGAGCAGTTCTTC | CASSQTGTRYLYNEQFF | TRBV14 | . | . | TRBJ2-1
TGTGCCAGCAACAAAAGACAGTTGCAGAATGGCTACACCTTC | CASNKRQLQNGYTF | TRBV6-5 | . | . | TRBJ1-2
TGTGCCTCCCAGAGGGATCGCCTAGATACGCAGTATTTT | CASQRDRLDTQYF | TRBV28 | . | . | TRBJ2-3
TGTGCCACCGCTTATGGGCCGAACACTGAAGCTTTCTTT | CATAYGPNTEAFF | TRBV10-3 | . | . | TRBJ1-1
TGTGCCAGCAGCCAACAACACGGCCTAGGGAACACTGAAGCTTTCTTT | CASSQQHGLGNTEAFF | TRBV14 | . | . | TRBJ1-1
TGTGCCAGCAGCTTGGTACAGGGGAAAAAACTGTTTTTT | CASSLVQGKKLFF | TRBV11-2 | once | TRBD1 | TRBJ1-4
TGTGCTAAGTCTGGGGGGGTGGGGCGGGTTTCCTACGAGCAGTACTTC | CAKSGGVGRVSYEQYF | TRBV12-5 | . | TRBD2 | TRBJ2-7
TGTGCCAGCAGCTTTAGGTCGCAGGATGGCTACACCTTC | CASSFRSQDGYTF | TRBV7-9 | . | . | TRBJ1-2
TGTGCCAGCACCAAGACAGGGGGCGCTGAAAAACTGTTTTTT | CASTKTGGAEKLFF | TRBV6-5 | . | TRBD1 | TRBJ1-4
TGTGCCAGCAGCACCGGGACAGTGTACGAGCAGTACTTC | CASSTGTVYEQYF | TRBV2 | . | TRBD1 | TRBJ2-7